This TCR beta chain was identified in a study of T cell responses to AZD1222 COVID-19 vaccine. Overall study results and limits: Nearly half of the spike-specific TCRs reportedly recognize variant regions that carry no mutations.

As to this clone: Its antigen is not identified.

Germline loops: CDR1 MNHNY, CDR2 SVGAGI (reference sequence). V lost 5 bases, J lost 5 bases, and 13 bases lay in between. This CDR3 spans 15 amino acids. The repertoire was sequenced with immunoSEQ multiplex PCR; TCRdb's copy has only in-frame clones and lacks some. The sample includes about 130,000 clones, approximately 85% of them seen just once. The J gene is TRBJ1-6, the V gene TRBV6-6, with a possible D match to TRBD1 (6 bases). The receptor was isolated from an adult who received the AZD1222 COVID-19 vaccine. Material: peripheral blood, obtained 28 days after the second AZD1222 dose. CDR3 region: CASSDGQPNNSPLHF. In DNA form, the CDR3 reads TGTGCCAGCAGTGATGGACAGCCAAATAATTCACCCCTCCACTTT.